This T cell receptor (beta chain) was found in a study of T cell responses to AZD1222 COVID-19 vaccine. Assay: immunoSEQ multiplex PCR; the TCRdb copy retains only in-frame clones and omits some. Of about 140,000 clones in the sample, 93% were seen once. This clone was recorded once. The antigen remains undetermined. Study-wide results and limits: Spike as a whole was targeted by vaccine-associated CD4 TCRs, dominant at 160-218 and 743-854. A reported finding is that nearly half of spike-specific TCRs target unmutated variant regions.

CDR1 LGHDT and CDR2 YNNKEL come from the germline V gene (reference sequence). The CDR3 length is 16 residues. With 4 bases removed from V and 1 base from J, the gap between germline ends came to 11 bases. The V and J genes are TRBV3-1 (or the pseudogene TRBV3-2) and TRBJ2-6, with D hard to call. Sample: peripheral blood, taken after recovery from COVID-19. The sequence came from an adult who had recovered from COVID-19. The CDR3 region has the DNA TGTGCCAGCAGCCCCGTCTGGCGATCTGGGGCCAACGTCCTGACTTTC. Amino acids: CASSPVWRSGANVLTF.